This T cell receptor beta chain was observed in a study of T cells in Graves' hyperthyroidism and ophthalmopathy. Regarding the study as a whole: Most thyroid clonotypes expanded above 0.001 appeared in blood too.

Template material for amplifying TCR beta CDR3 regions consisted of RNA transcripts. The TCR CDR3 was amplified in a first-round RT-PCR using the HTBI primer set. TCRdb fed the multiplex PCR reads into MiXCR, producing one record per CDR3 protein. The repertoire holds about 270,000 distinct CDR3 sequences, with 20% to 25% as singletons. This clonotype was observed many times. Its antigen is as yet unknown. The germline V and J ends were trimmed by 5 bases and 4 bases, with 8 bases remaining between them. The CDR3 extends over 12 amino acids. For the diagnoses, clinical symptoms, serum thyroxine and TRAb, thyroid ultrasound and orbital computed tomography were used.

Specimen: blood. The TCR comes from a man aged 25-40 years with Graves' ophthalmopathy. V is TRBV12-3 or TRBV12-4 and J is TRBJ1-2, with D tentatively TRBD1 (6 bases). The CDR3 reads CASSEQGYGYTF. CDR3 coding DNA: TGTGCCAGCAGTGAACAGGGCTATGGCTACACCTTC.